A single sample is the source of the 30 T cell receptor beta chains below, sequenced in a study of response to subunit inactivated influenza vaccine. Using its own MiXCR run on the RT-PCR reads, TCRdb lists one record per CDR3 protein. The sample contains about 300,000 distinct CDR3 sequences, roughly 22% of which appear only once. This material consisted of PBMCs from blood, taken about 20 months after vaccination. The source of these receptors is a man between 50 and 70 years old who received an inactivated influenza vaccine.

This clonotype was detected a few times. The CDR3 protein is CASRFGGGGDTQYF. The CDR3 DNA follows: TGTGCCAGCAGGTTCGGGGGAGGAGGAGATACGCAGTATTTT. The rearrangement uses TRBV27 and TRBJ2-3; weak D call: TRBD2 (6 bases). Germline V gene data show CDR1 as MNHEY and CDR2 as SMNVEV (reference sequence). CDR3 length: 14 residues. The ends were cut back, 6 bases at V and 5 bases at J, with 15 bases in the middle.

The chain couples TRBV29-1 to TRBJ1-2; possibly TRBD1 for D (5 bases). This CDR3 comprises 13 residues. V was pared by 1 base and J by 8 bases, with 14 bases between. The germline V gene encodes CDR1 SQVTM and CDR2 ANQGSEA. The CDR3 coding sequence is TGCAGCGTTGAAGGGTTTCAGGGAGGCGGCTACACCTTC. Protein: CSVEGFQGGGYTF.

Only a few counts were recorded for this clonotype. The V call is TRBV29-1, the J call TRBJ2-7; D is ambiguous. With 6 bases removed from V and 0 bases from J, the gap between germline ends came to 15 bases. The CDR3 loop spans 14 amino acids. Germline CDR1 and CDR2: SQVTM and ANQGSEA. The CDR3 here is CSVGLQASSYEQYF. The CDR3 DNA is TGCAGCGTCGGCCTGCAGGCCAGCTCCTACGAGCAGTACTTC.

There are a few counts of this clonotype. The chain couples TRBV20-1 to TRBJ1-1; 7 bases match TRBD1. Germline CDR1 is DFQATT and CDR2 is SNEGSKA (reference sequence). V lost 1 base, J lost 2 bases, and 7 bases stayed unmatched. This CDR3 contains 15 residues. This CDR3 reads CSARVGGQPNTEAFF. DNA for the CDR3: TGCAGTGCTAGAGTTGGGGGACAGCCTAACACTGAAGCTTTCTTT.

The chain recombines TRBV20-1 with TRBJ2-7; D possibly corresponds to TRBD1 (6 bases). This CDR3 is 15 amino acids long. Deletions cut 6 bases from V and 0 bases from J, with 18 bases between. Germline loops: CDR1 DFQATT, CDR2 SNEGSKA (reference sequence). CDR3: CSAIDDRPSSYEQYF. In DNA form, the CDR3 reads TGCAGTGCGATAGATGACAGGCCTAGCTCCTACGAGCAGTACTTC.

The chain recombines TRBV10-3 with TRBJ2-7, with TRBD2 matching over 8 bases. Germline V CDR1 and CDR2: ENHRY, SYGVKD. V shed 10 bases, J shed 3 bases, and the junction held 11 bases outside the gene matches. The CDR3 sequence is 14 residues long. CDR3: CATSGGTLSYEQYF. CDR3 nucleotide sequence: TGTGCCACCTCGGGGGGGACATTAAGCTACGAGCAGTACTTC.

This clonotype was counted only a few times. This sequence joins TRBV5-1 and TRBJ1-2, with D unresolved. Germline loops: CDR1 SGHRS, CDR2 YFSETQ. Trimming cost V 0 bases and J 5 bases, with 8 bases left between them. The CDR3 is made up of 13 amino acids. Written as DNA, the CDR3 is TGCGCCAGCAGCTTGGAGAACTATTATGGCTACACCTTC. The encoded protein is CASSLENYYGYTF.

There are a few counts of this clonotype. The rearrangement links TRBV12-5 to TRBJ2-5, with D perhaps assigned TRBD1 or TRBD2 (5 bases each). This CDR3 has 16 residues. Germline assignment: CDR1 LGHNT and CDR2 FRNRAP. V was shortened by 2 bases and J by 5 bases, with 18 bases between the two germline ends. DNA for the CDR3: TGTGCTAGTGGTTTGTGGGAGACGGGACCTGAGGAGACCCAGTACTTC. As protein: CASGLWETGPEETQYF.

The gene calls are TRBV5-1 and TRBJ1-2, with D hard to call. V was pared by 0 bases and J by 8 bases, with 17 bases between. CDR3 length: 15 amino acids. Looked up from germline, CDR1 is SGHRS and CDR2 is YFSETQ. The CDR3: CASSLADASPRGYTF. The DNA of the CDR3 is TGCGCCAGCAGCTTGGCCGATGCATCTCCCCGAGGCTACACCTTC.

This chain connects TRBV9 to TRBJ2-7, with D possibly being TRBD2 (6 bases). V lost 2 bases and J lost 5, with 14 bases in between. Germline CDR1 and CDR2: SGDLS and YYNGEE. The CDR3 has 14 residues. The CDR3 spells CASSVFGGVDEQYF. CDR3 DNA: TGTGCCAGCAGCGTCTTCGGAGGGGTGGACGAGCAGTACTTC.

This chain connects TRBV6-5 to TRBJ1-6; 7 nucleotides agree with TRBD1. Germline V gene data show CDR1 as MNHEY and CDR2 as SVGAGI. This CDR3 has 16 residues. After removal of 0 bases from V and 3 bases from J, the junction contained 2 bases not matched to a gene. As DNA, the CDR3 is TGTGCCAGCAGTTACTCGGGGACAGTCTATAATTCACCCCTCCACTTT. This sequence encodes CASSYSGTVYNSPLHF.

The rearrangement links TRBV10-3 to TRBJ2-2; 14 nucleotides match TRBD2. Trimming at V came to 4 bases and at J to 0 bases, leaving 1 base not matched to a gene. Germline V gives CDR1 ENHRY, CDR2 SYGVKD. The CDR3 is 17 amino acids. Here the CDR3 reads CAISGGLAGANTGELFF. The CDR3 bases are TGTGCCATCAGTGGGGGACTAGCGGGGGCGAACACCGGGGAGCTGTTTTTT.

This clonotype was seen at least ten times. The chain's CDR3 is CASRLRRNGIGDEQFF. The CDR3 DNA follows: TGTGCCAGCAGACTAAGACGGAATGGGATAGGCGATGAGCAGTTCTTC. The chain recombines TRBV12-3 or TRBV12-4 with TRBJ2-1; D is unclear. Deletions cut 6 bases from V and 8 bases from J, with 23 bases between. The CDR3 has 16 amino acids.

This clonotype was seen repeatedly, ten times or more. This chain links TRBV4-1 with TRBJ1-2; D might be TRBD1 (6 bases). The CDR3 has 16 amino acids. Germline V gene lookup returns CDR1 MGHRA and CDR2 YSYEKL. V gave up 1 base and J gave up 4 bases, with 16 bases separating them. CDR3 bases: TGCGCCAGCAGCCAAGGCGACAGGACCTTCGGCTATGGCTACACCTTC. It encodes CASSQGDRTFGYGYTF.

This clonotype was counted only a few times. The V gene is TRBV20-1, the J gene TRBJ1-1; TRBD1 agrees at 8 bases. Germline values: CDR1 DFQATT, CDR2 SNEGSKA (reference sequence). The J segment lost 5 bases and the V segment lost 3 bases, leaving 5 bases of the junction unmatched. The length of the CDR3 is 13 residues. CDR3 in amino acids: CSASVQGATEAFF. As DNA, the CDR3 is TGCAGTGCTAGCGTCCAGGGGGCGACTGAAGCTTTCTTT.

This chain uses TRBV4-3 with TRBJ1-4; TRBD1 might be the D (6 bases). V was pared by 0 bases and J by 4 bases, with 12 bases between. The length of the CDR3 is 16 residues. CDR1 LGHNA and CDR2 YSLEER come from the germline V gene. DNA for the CDR3: TGCGCCAGCAGCCAAGATTTCCGGGGGCTTAATGAAAAACTGTTTTTT. Protein product: CASSQDFRGLNEKLFF.

CDR3 in amino acids: CASSVGPNTQETQYF. CDR3 nucleotides: TGTGCCAGCAGCGTAGGCCCTAATACCCAAGAGACCCAGTACTTC. The rearrangement uses TRBV9 and TRBJ2-5; unclear D gene. Germline values: CDR1 SGDLS, CDR2 YYNGEE. There are 15 residues in the CDR3. V dropped 0 bases and J dropped 1 base, with 10 bases sitting between them.

The chain recombines TRBV5-1 with TRBJ2-7; D perhaps matches TRBD1 (6 bases). The V end was cut by 0 bases, the J end by 2 bases, with 18 bases between. CDR1 is SGHRS and CDR2 is YFSETQ in the germline V gene. This CDR3 is 17 amino acids long. CDR3 bases: TGCGCCAGCAGCTTGGGGGCTCTTGGACAGACGACCTACGAGCAGTACTTC. It specifies CASSLGALGQTTYEQYF.

This clonotype occurred many times. The chain is built from TRBV4-2 and TRBJ1-1; D is undetermined. The V and J ends lost 1 base and 3 bases respectively, with 6 bases between them. This CDR3 region has 13 residues. Per the germline V gene, CDR1 is LGHNA and CDR2 is YNFKEQ. Written as DNA, the CDR3 is TGTGCCAGCAGCCAAGGACGGGACACTGAAGCTTTCTTT. Protein product: CASSQGRDTEAFF.

V and J are TRBV5-1 and TRBJ2-7; D uncertain. This CDR3 is built from 11 residues. Germline V gene sequence: CDR1 SGHRS, CDR2 YFSETQ. Trimming removed 4 bases at V and 7 bases at J, with 9 bases between. As DNA, the CDR3 is TGCGCCAGCAGCAGAGAATTTGAGCAGTACTTC. This translates into CASSREFEQYF.

This clonotype occurred many times. The chain recombines TRBV6-5 with TRBJ1-2; tentative D call: TRBD1 (5 bases). The V gene lost 2 bases and the J gene lost 0 bases, with 19 bases spanning the gap. Germline V gene lookup returns CDR1 MNHEY and CDR2 SVGAGI. The CDR3 has 18 residues. CDR3 protein: CASSYEGFGGGSNYGYTF. DNA of the CDR3: TGTGCCAGCAGTTACGAGGGGTTTGGGGGTGGGTCTAACTATGGCTACACCTTC.

This clonotype was seen more than once but under ten times. The chain is built from TRBV28 and TRBJ2-7, with D possibly TRBD1 on 6 matching bases. The germline V and J ends were trimmed by 5 bases and 3 bases, with 20 bases remaining between them. Germline V gives CDR1 MDHEN, CDR2 SYDVKM. The CDR3 has 16 residues. The CDR3 nucleotides read TGTGCCAGCAGTACTACCACAGGGCCAATATACTACGAGCAGTACTTC. It translates to CASSTTTGPIYYEQYF.

This clonotype has just a few counts. The chain has TRBV5-5 and TRBJ1-3; the match to TRBD1 covers 9 bases. Germline-derived CDR1 and CDR2 are SGHKS and YYEKEE (reference sequence). The trim removed 4 bases at V and 0 bases at J, leaving 2 bases unmatched. The CDR3 totals 15 residues. The CDR3 spells CASSTDRGSGNTIYF. CDR3 nucleotide sequence: TGTGCCAGCAGCACGGACAGGGGCTCTGGAAACACCATATATTTT.

The V and J genes are TRBV29-1 and TRBJ2-7; D remains ambiguous. With 0 bases removed from V and 0 bases from J, the gap between germline ends came to 12 bases. The CDR3 runs 15 residues. Germline V gene data show CDR1 as SQVTM and CDR2 as ANQGSEA. The CDR3 is CSVEDRRFSSYEQYF. The CDR3 DNA follows: TGCAGCGTTGAAGATCGAAGGTTCAGCTCCTACGAGCAGTACTTC.

This clonotype turned up a few times. This chain links TRBV7-3 with TRBJ2-1; 7 positions agree with TRBD2. CDR1 is SGHTA, CDR2 FQGTGA, per germline. This CDR3 contains 16 residues. Trimming at V came to 6 bases and at J to 5 bases, leaving 13 bases not matched to a gene. The CDR3 loop reads CASRPGERGLNNEQFF. As DNA, the CDR3 is TGTGCCAGCAGACCCGGCGAGCGGGGCCTGAACAATGAGCAGTTCTTC.

This clonotype turned up a few times. The chain employs TRBV29-1 and TRBJ1-1; D remains unclear. V shed 5 bases and J shed 1 base, with 5 bases lying between them. CDR3 length equals 11 residues. Germline assignment: CDR1 SQVTM and CDR2 ANQGSEA. CDR3 in DNA: TGCAGCGTTATCGGGAACACTGAAGCTTTCTTT. It yields the protein CSVIGNTEAFF.

The gene calls are TRBV4-2 and TRBJ1-4; TRBD1 might be the D (5 bases). The CDR3 sequence is 17 residues long. V lost 4 bases and J 0 bases, leaving 15 bases between the germline ends. CDR1 LGHNA and CDR2 YNFKEQ come from the germline V gene. CDR3 bases: TGTGCCAGCAGCCCCTCGATTCGGGGCGCAACTAATGAAAAACTGTTTTTT. It codes for CASSPSIRGATNEKLFF.

The V gene is TRBV20-1, the J gene TRBJ2-2, with 7 bases that match TRBD2. Germline CDR1 reads DFQATT; CDR2 reads SNEGSKA (reference sequence). V trimming: 5 bases; J trimming: 9 bases; junction bases outside the gene matches: 6. CDR3 length: 12 residues. The CDR3 DNA reads TGCAGTGCTCGGACTAGTCTGAGGGAGCTGTTTTTT. Translating gives CSARTSLRELFF.

The CDR3 here is CASSVQGSSYNEQFF. CDR3 coding DNA: TGCGCCAGCAGCGTACAGGGGAGCTCCTACAATGAGCAGTTCTTC. V gene TRBV5-1 combines with J gene TRBJ2-1, with 7 bases fitting TRBD1. Germline V gives CDR1 SGHRS, CDR2 YFSETQ. Trimming took 4 bases from V and 0 from J; bases not matched to a gene: 4. CDR3 length: 15 residues.

The chain recombines TRBV18 with TRBJ1-4, with 10 bases fitting TRBD1. Germline V gene data show CDR1 as KGHSH and CDR2 as LQKENI. This CDR3 contains 15 residues. The junction had 5 bases not matched to a gene; V was cut back by 2 bases and J by 8 bases. The CDR3 reads CASSPMDRGDEKLFF. DNA of the CDR3: TGTGCCAGCTCACCAATGGACAGGGGGGACGAAAAACTGTTTTTT.